This passage covers 23 T cell receptor beta chains from one sample sequenced in a study of blood T cell repertoires in COVID-19. Profiling relied on immunoSEQ multiplex PCR, and the TCRdb table lists in-frame clones only, not all of them. The table has tens of thousands of clones, approximately 84% seen once. The sample was peripheral blood. These receptors were collected from a man older than 75 with active COVID-19.

The chain employs TRBV5-4 and TRBJ1-2; D is perhaps TRBD1 (5 bases). The V gene lost 0 bases and the J gene lost 0 bases, with 6 bases spanning the gap. This CDR3 spans 14 amino acids. Per the germline V gene, CDR1 is SGHNT and CDR2 is YYREEE (reference sequence). The CDR3 protein is CASSLAGSNYGYTF. DNA of the CDR3: TGTGCCAGCAGCTTGGCAGGGTCTAACTATGGCTACACCTTC.

The chain couples TRBV7-3 to TRBJ1-1; a weak D match, TRBD1 (5 bases). CDR1 and CDR2 (germline): SGHTA, FQGTGA. Trimming removed 4 bases from V and 1 base from J, with 10 bases in between. The CDR3 sequence is 14 residues long. CDR3 residues: CASSSSTGNTEAFF. CDR3 DNA: TGTGCCAGCAGCTCCTCCACAGGGAACACTGAAGCTTTCTTT.

The chain joins TRBV15 to TRBJ2-3; D is unresolved. CDR1 LNHNV and CDR2 YYDKDF come from the germline V gene (reference sequence). Trimming removed 0 bases at V and 2 bases at J, with 24 bases between. The CDR3 spans 20 residues. The DNA of the CDR3 is TGTGCCACCAGCAGAGAAGGTACGGCAGGCCCAAGTTATATCACAGATACGCAGTATTTT. Translating it yields CATSREGTAGPSYITDTQYF. Complete variable domain (other parts from reference TRBV15 and TRBJ2-3): DAMVIQNPRYQVTQFGKPVTLSCSQTLNHNVMYWYQQKSSQAPKLLFHYYDKDFNNEADTPDNFQSRRPNTSFCFLDIRSPGLGDTAMYLCATSREGTAGPSYITDTQYFGPGTRLTVL.

The chain links TRBV5-1 to TRBJ2-3; 7 bases map to TRBD1. CDR3 length: 15 residues. After removal of 3 bases from V and 6 bases from J, the junction contained 10 bases not matched to a gene. Germline CDR1 SGHRS, CDR2 YFSETQ. CDR3 region: CASSSTGPNLDTQYF. The CDR3 nucleotides are TGCGCCAGCAGCTCGACAGGGCCCAACTTGGATACGCAGTATTTT.

The rearrangement links TRBV28 to TRBJ1-4; 7 bases are shared with TRBD1. V dropped 6 bases and J dropped 5; count of bases not matched to a gene: 6. The CDR3 loop spans 14 amino acids. Germline values: CDR1 MDHEN, CDR2 SYDVKM. The CDR3 region has the DNA TGTGCCAGCAGGCCCGGGACAGTAAATGAAAAACTGTTTTTT. It encodes CASRPGTVNEKLFF.

J is TRBJ1-3 and V is TRBV10-2; weak D call: TRBD1 (5 bases). CDR1 WSHSY and CDR2 SAAADI come from the germline V gene. V lost 6 bases to trimming and J lost 0 bases, with 12 bases between them. The CDR3 extends over 15 amino acids. CDR3 DNA: TGCGCCAGCAGGATGGGGGGGGGCTCTGGAAACACCATATATTTT. It codes for CASRMGGGSGNTIYF.

This sequence joins TRBV5-1 and TRBJ2-6; the match to TRBD2 covers 11 bases. J was trimmed by 0 bases and V by 4 bases; bases with no gene match: 6. CDR3 length: 18 amino acids. Germline lookup yields CDR1 SGHRS and CDR2 YFSETQ. Written as DNA, the CDR3 is TGCGCCAGCAGCGGGACTAGCGGCGGGAACTCTGGGGCCAACGTCCTGACTTTC. The encoded protein is CASSGTSGGNSGANVLTF. The full variable domain, completed using reference TRBV5-1 and TRBJ2-6, is KAGVTQTPRYLIKTRGQQVTLSCSPISGHRSVSWYQQTPGQGLQFLFEYFSETQRNKGNFPGRFSGRQFSNSRSEMNVSTLELGDSALYLCASSGTSGGNSGANVLTFGAGSRLTVL.

The rearrangement joins TRBV27 to TRBJ1-1; tentative D call: TRBD1 (5 bases). The CDR3 is made up of 13 amino acids. Per germline, CDR1 MNHEY and CDR2 SMNVEV (reference sequence). The V end lost 2 bases, the J end lost 5 bases, and 9 bases lay between the germline ends. DNA for the CDR3: TGTGCCAGCAGTTTACAGGGTAGGACTGAAGCTTTCTTT. This gives the protein CASSLQGRTEAFF.

The chain employs TRBV2 and TRBJ1-5; possibly TRBD1 for D (5 bases). The CDR3 consists of 14 residues. Trimming took 6 bases from V and 8 from J, leaving 17 bases between them. From germline, CDR1 is SNHLY and CDR2 FYNNEI. The CDR3 bases are TGTGCCAGCAGCCGGACATTCCCTTCGGAGCCCCAGCATTTT. It is translated as CASSRTFPSEPQHF. Full variable domain (missing parts from reference TRBV2 and TRBJ1-5): EPEVTQTPSHQVTQMGQEVILRCVPISNHLYFYWYRQILGQKVEFLVSFYNNEISEKSEIFDDQFSVERPDGSNFTLKIRSTKLEDSAMYFCASSRTFPSEPQHFGDGTRLSIL.

The chain uses TRBV5-1 and TRBJ2-3, with TRBD2 matching over 10 bases. V dropped 3 bases and J dropped 2; count of bases not matched to a gene: 9. The CDR3 loop spans 17 amino acids. Germline assignment: CDR1 SGHRS and CDR2 YFSETQ. As DNA, the CDR3 is TGCGCCAGCAGCTCGGCGGCTAGCGGGGGTGTCACAGATACGCAGTATTTT. It is translated as CASSSAASGGVTDTQYF.

The V gene is TRBV5-1, the J gene TRBJ2-7; TRBD1 matches at 7 bases. This CDR3 comprises 14 residues. Germline loops: CDR1 SGHRS, CDR2 YFSETQ. Trimming cost V 1 base and J 7 bases; bases outside gene matches: 8. The CDR3 region has the DNA TGCGCCAGCAGCTTGTCTCAGGGGGTTGGTGAGCAGTACTTC. This encodes CASSLSQGVGEQYF.

This chain links TRBV2 with TRBJ1-2, with 8 bases lining up with TRBD1. CDR3 length: 13 amino acids. With 7 bases clipped from V and 3 bases from J, the junction kept 4 bases outside the gene matches. From germline, CDR1 is SNHLY and CDR2 FYNNEI. The CDR3 spells CASMDRADYGYTF. In nucleotides, the CDR3 is TGTGCCAGCATGGACAGGGCCGACTATGGCTACACCTTC.

This chain joins TRBV19 and TRBJ2-3, with D unclear. Germline CDR1 reads LNHDA; CDR2 reads SQIVND (reference sequence). V lost 8 bases and J lost 5, with 8 bases in between. This CDR3 is built from 11 residues. The CDR3 DNA is TGTGCCAGTGAGTCGGGAGATACGCAGTATTTT. Its protein is CASESGDTQYF.

The DNA of the CDR3 is TGCGCCAGCAGCTTGGATGTAGCCGAGACCCAGTACTTC. Residues: CASSLDVAETQYF. The genes are TRBV5-1 and TRBJ2-5; D gene unclear. The germline V gene has CDR1 SGHRS and CDR2 YFSETQ. CDR3 length: 13 residues. The V and J ends lost 0 bases and 5 bases respectively, with 8 bases between them.

This clone was seen more than once but under ten times. V is TRBV19 and J is TRBJ1-5, with TRBD1 as a possible D gene (5 bases). This CDR3 spans 15 amino acids. Germline V CDR1 and CDR2: LNHDA, SQIVND (reference sequence). With 3 bases removed from V and 4 bases from J, the gap between germline ends came to 13 bases. The CDR3 DNA follows: TGTGCCAGTAGTATGGGGGGGAGGGGTAATCAGCCCCAGCATTTT. It codes for CASSMGGRGNQPQHF.

The chain recombines TRBV2 with TRBJ2-6; 7 nucleotides align to TRBD1. CDR3 length: 16 residues. The ends lost 11 bases at V and 0 bases at J; junction bases unmatched: 10. Germline values: CDR1 SNHLY, CDR2 FYNNEI. The CDR3 DNA is TGTGCCGGGAGACAGGGCTCTCGCTCTGGGGCCAACGTCCTGACTTTC. Amino acid sequence: CAGRQGSRSGANVLTF.

The count of this clone is one. The rearrangement joins TRBV5-4 to TRBJ2-1; TRBD1 matches at 8 bases. This CDR3 is 16 amino acids long. Germline V gene lookup returns CDR1 SGHNT and CDR2 YYREEE (reference sequence). Trimming took 5 bases from V and 12 from J; bases not matched to a gene: 19. The CDR3 region is CASSPTGTGRVRGQFF. CDR3 nucleotides: TGTGCCAGCAGTCCCACCGGGACAGGCCGGGTACGGGGGCAGTTCTTC.

The V and J genes are TRBV27 and TRBJ1-6; possible D gene TRBD1, 6 bases. Trimming pared 6 bases from V and 5 bases from J, leaving 14 bases between. The germline V gene has CDR1 MNHEY and CDR2 SMNVEV (reference sequence). The length of the CDR3 is 15 residues. The CDR3 spells CASSPRGQHNSPLHF. The CDR3 DNA reads TGTGCCAGCAGCCCACGTGGACAGCATAATTCACCCCTCCACTTT.

This chain uses TRBV24-1 with TRBJ2-4; 7 nucleotides line up with TRBD1. Germline CDR1 and CDR2: KGHDR and SFDVKD. The CDR3 spans 17 residues. V lost 0 bases, J lost 2 bases, and 6 bases stayed unmatched. DNA of the CDR3: TGTGCCACCAGTGATTTGATAAGACAGGGTCCCAAAAACATTCAGTACTTC. This gives the protein CATSDLIRQGPKNIQYF.

The chain recombines TRBV5-4 with TRBJ2-3; TRBD2 is a possible D gene (5 bases). The CDR3 is made up of 15 amino acids. Germline CDR1 SGHNT, CDR2 YYREEE (reference sequence). The V end was cut by 4 bases, the J end by 1 base, with 13 bases between. CDR3 sequence (DNA): TGTGCCAGCAGCCAAGTGAACGGGGGCACAGATACGCAGTATTTT. Residues: CASSQVNGGTDTQYF. The whole variable domain, filled in from reference TRBV5-4 and TRBJ2-3, reads ETGVTQSPTHLIKTRGQQVTLRCSSQSGHNTVSWYQQALGQGPQFIFQYYREEENGRGNFPPRFSGLQFPNYSSELNVNALELDDSALYLCASSQVNGGTDTQYFGPGTRLTVL.

The V call is TRBV7-2, the J call TRBJ2-7; D gene ambiguous. With 1 base removed from V and 1 base from J, the gap between germline ends came to 5 bases. The CDR3 is made up of 13 amino acids. Germline lookup yields CDR1 SGHTA and CDR2 FQGNSA. CDR3 protein: CASSLVQSYEQYF. The CDR3 DNA follows: TGTGCCAGCAGCTTAGTACAGTCCTACGAGCAGTACTTC.

This chain links TRBV12-3 or TRBV12-4 with TRBJ2-1; D remains ambiguous. The CDR3 extends over 13 amino acids. V was pared by 4 bases and J by 10 bases, with 14 bases between. CDR3 in amino acids: CASSSAAEREQFF. CDR3 sequence (DNA): TGTGCCAGCAGTTCCGCGGCCGAACGAGAGCAGTTCTTC.

The DNA for the CDR3 is TGTGCCAGCTCACCCCGGGACAGTACCTACGAGCAGTACTTC. It is translated as CASSPRDSTYEQYF. The rearrangement links TRBV18 to TRBJ2-7, with TRBD1 identical over 7 bases. This CDR3 contains 14 residues. The V and J ends lost 3 bases and 2 bases, in that order; junction bases with no gene match: 4. Germline V gene sequence: CDR1 KGHSH, CDR2 LQKENI.